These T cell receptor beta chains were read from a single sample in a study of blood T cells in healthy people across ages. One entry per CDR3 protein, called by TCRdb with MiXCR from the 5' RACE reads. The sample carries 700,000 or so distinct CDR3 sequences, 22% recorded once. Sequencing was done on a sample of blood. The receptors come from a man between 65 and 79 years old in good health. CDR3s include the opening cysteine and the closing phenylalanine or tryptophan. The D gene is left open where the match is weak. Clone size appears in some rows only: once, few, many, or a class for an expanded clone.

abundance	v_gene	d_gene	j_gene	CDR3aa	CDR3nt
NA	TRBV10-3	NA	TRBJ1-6	CAISGTSKNSPLHF	TGTGCCATCAGTGGGACCTCCAAAAATTCACCCCTCCACTTT
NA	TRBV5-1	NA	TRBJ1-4	CASSLSKGNEKLFF	TGCGCCAGCAGCTTGAGCAAAGGAAATGAAAAACTGTTTTTT
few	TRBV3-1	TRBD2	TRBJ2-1	CASSQDTSGRARSYNEQFF	TGTGCCAGCAGCCAAGATACTAGCGGGAGGGCAAGGTCCTACAATGAGCAGTTCTTC
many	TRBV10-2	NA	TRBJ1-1	CASRRAGTSEAFF	TGCGCCAGCAGACGGGCGGGTACCTCTGAAGCTTTCTTT
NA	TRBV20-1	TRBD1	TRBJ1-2	CSARDGGQGDAYGYTF	TGCAGTGCTAGAGACGGCGGACAGGGAGACGCCTATGGCTACACCTTC
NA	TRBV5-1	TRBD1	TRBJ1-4	CASSPPEGAGEKLFF	TGCGCCAGCAGCCCCCCTGAGGGGGCTGGTGAAAAACTGTTTTTT
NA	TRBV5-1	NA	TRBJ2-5	CASSLGKGRETQYF	TGCGCCAGCAGCTTGGGTAAGGGTCGAGAGACCCAGTACTTC
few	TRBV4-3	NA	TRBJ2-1	CASSQDRGQWNEQFF	TGCGCCAGCAGCCAAGATCGAGGACAGTGGAATGAGCAGTTCTTC
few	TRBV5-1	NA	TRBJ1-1	CASSLEPSTEAFF	TGCGCCAGCAGCTTGGAGCCGAGCACTGAAGCTTTCTTT
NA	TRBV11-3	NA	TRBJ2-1	CASSLMTEYEQFF	TGTGCCAGCAGCCTGATGACTGAATATGAGCAGTTCTTC
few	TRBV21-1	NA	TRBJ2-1	CASSKSGSHDEQFF	TGTGCCAGCAGCAAAAGCGGGAGTCACGATGAGCAGTTCTTC
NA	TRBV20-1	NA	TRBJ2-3	CSASRISTDTQYF	TGCAGTGCGTCAAGGATTAGCACAGATACGCAGTATTTT
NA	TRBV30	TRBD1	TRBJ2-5	CAWSRDRTQETQYF	TGTGCCTGGAGTCGGGACAGAACCCAAGAGACCCAGTACTTC
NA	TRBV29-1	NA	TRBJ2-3	CSVIEIHSTDTQYF	TGCAGCGTTATAGAGATTCATAGCACAGATACGCAGTATTTT
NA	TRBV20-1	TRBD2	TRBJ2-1	CSARVLAENEQFF	TGCAGTGCTAGAGTTCTAGCGGAGAATGAGCAGTTCTTC
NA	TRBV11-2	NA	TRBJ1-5	CASSLGTYKSQPQHF	TGTGCCAGCAGCTTAGGGACGTATAAAAGTCAGCCCCAGCATTTT
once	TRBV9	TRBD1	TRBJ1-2	CASKEQGNYYGYTF	TGTGCCAGCAAAGAACAGGGGAACTACTATGGCTACACCTTC
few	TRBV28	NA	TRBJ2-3	CATRLGSTDTQYF	TGTGCCACCCGGTTGGGGAGCACAGATACGCAGTATTTT
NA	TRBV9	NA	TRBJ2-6	CASSSERHSSGANVLTF	TGTGCCAGCAGCTCAGAGCGGCATAGCTCTGGGGCCAACGTCCTGACTTTC
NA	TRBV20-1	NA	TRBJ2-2	CSAPLGDANTGELFF	TGCAGTGCCCCTTTAGGCGATGCGAACACCGGGGAGCTGTTTTTT
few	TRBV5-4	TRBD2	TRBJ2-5	CASSPAGRQYQETQYF	TGTGCCAGCAGTCCAGCGGGGAGGCAGTACCAAGAGACCCAGTACTTC
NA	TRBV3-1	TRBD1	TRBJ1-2	CASSQDRGSGYTF	TGTGCCAGCAGCCAAGACAGGGGGTCGGGCTACACCTTC
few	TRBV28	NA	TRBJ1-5	CASSPGWNQPQHF	TGTGCCAGCAGTCCCGGCTGGAATCAGCCCCAGCATTTT
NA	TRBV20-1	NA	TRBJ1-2	CSAREPTSDYGYTF	TGCAGTGCTAGGGAACCCACGAGCGACTATGGCTACACCTTC
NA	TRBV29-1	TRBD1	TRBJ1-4	CSVEETGEKLFF	TGCAGCGTTGAAGAGACAGGGGAAAAACTGTTTTTT
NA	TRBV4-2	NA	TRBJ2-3	CASSLQAGSTDTQYF	TGTGCCAGCAGCCTGCAGGCGGGGAGCACAGATACGCAGTATTTT
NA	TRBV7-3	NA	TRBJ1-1	CASSPVGINTEAFF	TGTGCCAGCAGCCCCGTAGGGATAAACACTGAAGCTTTCTTT
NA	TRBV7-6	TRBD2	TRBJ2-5	CASSQSTSGRWGEQYF	TGTGCCAGCAGCCAATCGACTAGCGGGAGGTGGGGTGAGCAGTACTTC
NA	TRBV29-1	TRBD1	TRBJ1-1	CSAEFRGRSRTEAFF	TGCAGCGCCGAATTCAGGGGGCGCAGTAGGACTGAAGCTTTCTTT
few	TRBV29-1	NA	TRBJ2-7	CSVAPTGRLGEQYF	TGCAGCGTCGCACCGACCGGCCGGTTGGGCGAGCAGTACTTC
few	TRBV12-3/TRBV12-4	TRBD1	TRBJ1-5	CASSSRDRGSNQPQHF	TGTGCCAGCAGTTCCCGGGACAGGGGCTCTAATCAGCCCCAGCATTTT
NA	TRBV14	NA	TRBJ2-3	CASSPARGPTDTQYF	TGTGCCAGCAGCCCGGCCCGGGGACCCACAGATACGCAGTATTTT
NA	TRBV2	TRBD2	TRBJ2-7	CASSSRPGLAGGNYEQYF	TGTGCCAGCAGTTCCAGACCGGGACTAGCGGGCGGGAACTACGAGCAGTACTTC
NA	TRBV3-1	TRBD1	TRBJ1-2	CASSLLQLTGDADYGYTF	TGTGCCAGCAGCCTCCTACAGCTAACAGGGGATGCGGACTATGGCTACACCTTC
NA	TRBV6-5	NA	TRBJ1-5	CASSYDALQPQHF	TGTGCCAGCAGTTACGATGCTTTGCAGCCCCAGCATTTT
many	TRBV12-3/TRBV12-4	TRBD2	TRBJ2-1	CASSWGTSGDEQFF	TGTGCCAGCAGTTGGGGAACTAGCGGCGATGAGCAGTTCTTC
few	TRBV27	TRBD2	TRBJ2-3	CASSPVSGATDTRYF	TGTGCCAGCAGTCCCGTAAGCGGGGCCACAGATACGCGGTATTTT
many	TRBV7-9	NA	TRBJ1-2	CASSPDTYGYTF	TGTGCCAGCAGCCCGGACACCTATGGCTACACCTTC
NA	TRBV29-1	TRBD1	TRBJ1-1	CSVQGTGSTAFF	TGCAGCGTTCAGGGGACAGGGAGTACGGCTTTCTTT
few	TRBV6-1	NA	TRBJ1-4	CASSELAGSDEKLFF	TGTGCCAGCAGTGAATTAGCGGGGAGTGATGAAAAACTGTTTTTT
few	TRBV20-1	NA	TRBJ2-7	CSASRRGRLEYF	TGCAGTGCTAGTAGGAGGGGCCGCCTGGAGTACTTC
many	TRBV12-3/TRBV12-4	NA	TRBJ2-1	CASSLYNEQFF	TGTGCCAGCAGCCTTTACAATGAGCAGTTCTTC
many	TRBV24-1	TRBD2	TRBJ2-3	CATSDDSGRTDTQYF	TGTGCCACCAGTGATGATAGCGGGAGAACGGATACGCAGTATTTT
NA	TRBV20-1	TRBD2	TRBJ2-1	CSASPKKREEGNEQFF	TGCAGTGCTAGCCCGAAGAAGCGGGAGGAAGGGAATGAGCAGTTCTTC
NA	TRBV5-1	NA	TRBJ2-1	CASSSAGIESYNEQFF	TGCGCCAGCAGCTCCGCCGGGATTGAGTCCTACAATGAGCAGTTCTTC
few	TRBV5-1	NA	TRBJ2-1	CASSLTYGDGGSEQFF	TGCGCCAGCAGCTTGACATATGGGGATGGGGGTAGTGAGCAGTTCTTC
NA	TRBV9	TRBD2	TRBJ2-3	CASATGSYGTRLVDTQYF	TGTGCCAGCGCGACAGGCAGTTACGGGACTAGGCTCGTGGATACGCAGTATTTT
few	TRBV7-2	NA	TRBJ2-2	CASSLVGTANTRELFF	TGTGCCAGCAGCTTAGTCGGGACGGCGAACACCCGGGAGCTGTTTTTT
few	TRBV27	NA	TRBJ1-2	CASSLYFGAGYGYTF	TGTGCCAGCAGTTTATATTTTGGGGCAGGCTATGGCTACACCTTC